These 2 T cell receptor beta chains were all obtained from the same sample, sequenced in a study of blood T cells in healthy people across ages. For the second PCR, which ran for about 6 to 11 cycles, a sample-barcoded 5' primer and a J-beta primer mix were used. MiXCR, run by TCRdb on the 5' RACE reads, gives a single entry per CDR3 protein. The sample consists of some 730,000 distinct CDR3 sequences, approximately 21% of them appearing once. Sequencing used blood. These receptors originate from a man between 65 and 85 years old in good health.

This chain connects TRBV7-9 to TRBJ1-2; D is undetermined. The CDR3 length is 15 residues. V was pared by 5 bases and J by 3 bases, with 16 bases between. CDR1 is SEHNR and CDR2 is FQNEAQ in the germline V gene (reference sequence). Here the CDR3 reads CASSLFPEWDYGYTF. CDR3 bases: TGTGCCAGCAGCCTATTCCCGGAATGGGACTATGGCTACACCTTC.

In this sample, this clonotype turned up many times. The chain has TRBV20-1 and TRBJ2-3; no definite D call. Trimming took off 1 base at V and 2 bases at J, with 13 bases between the two ends. This CDR3 region has 15 residues. Looked up from germline, CDR1 is DFQATT and CDR2 is SNEGSKA (reference sequence). The CDR3 DNA is TGCAGTGCTAGAGCGAGCTCCTTCCCCACAGATACGCAGTATTTT. Its translation: CSARASSFPTDTQYF.